What follows describes a single TCR beta chain. This sample was taken from a study of blood T cell repertoires in COVID-19. Libraries were prepared by immunoSEQ multiplex PCR; TCRdb keeps only in-frame clonotypes and omits some of them. The profile covers a few hundred thousand clones, with 85% to 90% appearing a single time and approximately 2% taken by the ten largest. The TCR was taken from a woman aged 55-75 years in a cohort exposed to, infected with or recovered from COVID-19 (not recorded which). Sequencing used PBMCs or T cells enriched from blood (not recorded which).

Written as DNA, the CDR3 is TGCGCCAGCAGCTTGACTAGCGGGAGAAATGAGCAGTTCTTC. It is translated as CASSLTSGRNEQFF. J is TRBJ2-1 and V is TRBV5-1; 11 positions agree with TRBD2. Unmatched junction bases numbered 1, after V lost 1 base and J lost 7 bases. Per the germline V gene, CDR1 is SGHRS and CDR2 is YFSETQ. The CDR3 covers 14 residues.